Reported below is one T cell receptor beta chain. CDR3 length: 13 amino acids. The germline V gene encodes CDR1 MDHEN and CDR2 SYDVKM. V lost 10 bases and J 2 bases, leaving 15 bases between the germline ends. This record comes from a study of blood T cell repertoires in COVID-19. At the level of the study: COVID-19 samples, acute and convalescent, were from the United States, Italy and Spain. T cells, B-cell-depleted T cells, or PBMCs provided the cDNA or gDNA that served as material.

Original analysis: Estimates of nucleated cell counts were drawn from the amplification of reference gene primers. TCRdb keeps only in-frame clones here, not all; method: immunoSEQ multiplex PCR. V and J calls and clone size come straight from that table; D and trimming were deduced from the DNA. The table lists 150,000 to 200,000 clones, about 74% of them singletons. The receptor was isolated from a woman of 80 years or more with acute or convalescent COVID-19. J is TRBJ2-7 and V is TRBV28; D is possibly TRBD2 (6 bases). The specimen was peripheral blood. Written as DNA, the CDR3 is TGTGCCACCACCGGCGGGGTTACCTACGAGCAGTACTTC. As protein: CATTGGVTYEQYF.